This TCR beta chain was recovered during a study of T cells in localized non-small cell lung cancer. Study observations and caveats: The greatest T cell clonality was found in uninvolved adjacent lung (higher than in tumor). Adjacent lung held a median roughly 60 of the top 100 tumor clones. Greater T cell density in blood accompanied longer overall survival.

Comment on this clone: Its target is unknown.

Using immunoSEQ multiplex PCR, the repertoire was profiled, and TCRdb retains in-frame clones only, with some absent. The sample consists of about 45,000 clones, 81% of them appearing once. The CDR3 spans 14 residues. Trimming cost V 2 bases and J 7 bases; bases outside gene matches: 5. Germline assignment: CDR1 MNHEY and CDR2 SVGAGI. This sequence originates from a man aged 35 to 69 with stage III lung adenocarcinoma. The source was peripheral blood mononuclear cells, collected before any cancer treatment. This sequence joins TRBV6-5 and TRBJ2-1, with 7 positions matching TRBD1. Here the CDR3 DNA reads TGTGCCAGCAGTTACAACAGGGGTGAGAATGAGCAGTTCTTC. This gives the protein CASSYNRGENEQFF.